Sequencing of this T cell receptor (beta chain) was carried out in a study of beta chain features in type 1 diabetes. Study-wide background: All samples together contributed almost 110,000,000 sorted cells for examination.

Every isolated RNA sample was fully reverse transcribed, so sequencing captured expressed TCRB transcripts. Repertoires were generated with immunoSEQ multiplex PCR, while TCRdb's copy carries only in-frame clones and drops some. In the table there are about 340,000 clones, 6.5% to 10% of which are singletons. This CDR3 spans 17 amino acids. Germline assignment: CDR1 KGHSH and CDR2 LQKENI. V gave up 3 bases and J gave up 0 bases, with 15 bases separating them. This receptor was identified in a woman between 18 and 29 years old in good health. The chain uses TRBV18 and TRBJ2-4, with D maybe TRBD1 (6 bases). Material for sequencing was central memory CD4+ T cells from blood. In DNA, the CDR3 is TGTGCCAGCTCACCCTTACAGGGTCGCCTAGCCAAAAACATTCAGTACTTC. Translating it yields CASSPLQGRLAKNIQYF.